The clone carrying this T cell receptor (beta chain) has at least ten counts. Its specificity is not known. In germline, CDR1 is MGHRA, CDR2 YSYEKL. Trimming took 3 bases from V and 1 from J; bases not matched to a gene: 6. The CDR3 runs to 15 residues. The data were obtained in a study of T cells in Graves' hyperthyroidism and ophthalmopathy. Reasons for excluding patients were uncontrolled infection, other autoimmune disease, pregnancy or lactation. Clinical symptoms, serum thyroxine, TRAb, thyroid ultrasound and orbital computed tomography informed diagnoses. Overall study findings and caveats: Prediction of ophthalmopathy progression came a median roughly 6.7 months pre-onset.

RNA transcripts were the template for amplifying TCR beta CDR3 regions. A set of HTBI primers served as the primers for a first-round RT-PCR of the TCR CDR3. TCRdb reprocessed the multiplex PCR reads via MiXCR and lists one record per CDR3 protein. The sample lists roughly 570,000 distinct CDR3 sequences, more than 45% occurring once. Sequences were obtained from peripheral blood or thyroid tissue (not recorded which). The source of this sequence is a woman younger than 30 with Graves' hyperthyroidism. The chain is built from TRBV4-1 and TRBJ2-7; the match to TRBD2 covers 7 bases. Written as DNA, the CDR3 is TGCGCCAGCAGCCAGGGTAGCGGGTTGTCCTACGAGCAGTACTTC. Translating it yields CASSQGSGLSYEQYF.